This is a list of T cell receptor beta chains from one sample in a study of cytomegalovirus exposure and HLA in healthy donors. The repertoire was sequenced with immunoSEQ multiplex PCR; TCRdb's copy has only in-frame clones and lacks some. This sample has 190,000 or so clones, with 65% to 90% found just once. Sequenced input: PBMCs. The receptors derive from a woman aged 25 to 45 in good health and CMV-seropositive. The CDR3 runs from the conserved cysteine through the conserved F or W. The D gene is left open where the match is weak. Clone size is not always given. Where it is, it says once, few, many or a class for expanded clones.

v_call	j_call	cdr3_length	d_call	clone_size	cdr3_aa	cdr3_nt
TRBV6-1	TRBJ1-3	14	.	.	CASSDAVKGNTIYF	TGTGCCAGCAGTGATGCGGTAAAGGGAAACACCATATATTTT
TRBV5-1	TRBJ2-2	18	TRBD2	once	CASSLAGGPSQSTGELFF	TGCGCCAGCAGTTTAGCGGGAGGCCCCTCACAATCCACCGGGGAGCTGTTTTTT
TRBV27	TRBJ1-5	14	.	.	CASSLGRENQPQHF	TGTGCCAGCAGTTTAGGCAGGGAAAATCAGCCCCAGCATTTT
TRBV5-1	TRBJ2-2	15	TRBD1	.	CASRTTGGAIGELFF	TGCGCCAGCAGAACGACAGGGGGCGCAATCGGGGAGCTGTTTTTT
TRBV5-1	TRBJ2-3	14	.	.	CASSSDRETDTQYF	TGCGCCAGCAGCTCGGACAGAGAGACAGATACGCAGTATTTT
TRBV6-6	TRBJ1-5	15	.	.	CASSYSDSHNQPQHF	TGTGCCAGCAGTTACTCGGACAGCCACAATCAGCCCCAGCATTTT
TRBV29-1	TRBJ1-2	13	TRBD1	.	CSVLTGVVYGYTF	TGCAGCGTACTTACAGGGGTTGTCTATGGCTACACCTTC
TRBV7-9	TRBJ1-4	19	TRBD1	.	CASSLAGGQERSVVEKLFF	TGTGCCAGCAGCTTAGCGGGGGGACAGGAACGCTCGGTGGTTGAAAAACTGTTTTTT
TRBV6-5	TRBJ1-4	16	TRBD1	once	CASSYSGTGVDEKLFF	TGTGCCAGCAGTTACTCGGGGACAGGGGTAGACGAAAAACTGTTTTTT
TRBV19	TRBJ1-5	13	.	few	CASSMGQDQPQHF	TGTGCCAGTAGTATGGGGCAAGATCAGCCCCAGCATTTT
TRBV5-1	TRBJ2-2	16	TRBD1	.	CASSYLQGANTGELFF	TGCGCCAGCAGCTATTTACAGGGGGCGAACACCGGGGAGCTGTTTTTT